Listed below are T cell receptor beta chains from one sample, sequenced in a study of T cells in localized non-small cell lung cancer. Assay: immunoSEQ multiplex PCR; the TCRdb copy retains only in-frame clones and omits some. The sample lists 50,000 to 70,000 clones, approximately 89% occurring once. The sample consisted of peripheral blood, taken before any cancer treatment. The receptors come from a man aged 35-75 years with stage I lung adenocarcinoma. Both conserved end residues are part of each CDR3. The D gene is left open where the match is weak. Clone size appears in some rows only: once, few, many, or a class for an expanded clone.

TRBV4-1	TRBJ1-1	.	.	CASSHAAGTLNTEAFF	TGCGCCAGCAGCCACGCAGCCGGGACATTGAACACTGAAGCTTTCTTT
TRBV19	TRBJ2-7	.	TRBD2	CASSPGPGRDYEQYF	TGTGCCAGTTCCCCGGGTCCGGGGAGGGACTACGAGCAGTACTTC
TRBV7-9	TRBJ2-7	once	.	CASSASSGPYEQYF	TGTGCCAGCAGCGCCTCATCGGGTCCCTACGAGCAGTACTTC
TRBV7-2	TRBJ2-5	.	TRBD2	CASSLVGGRRETQYF	TGTGCCAGCAGCTTAGTCGGCGGGAGGCGGGAGACCCAGTACTTC
TRBV7-2	TRBJ2-6	once	.	CASSLDLGSGANVLTF	TGTGCCAGCAGCTTAGACCTGGGATCCGGGGCCAACGTCCTGACTTTC
TRBV19	TRBJ2-5	.	.	CASSIVGTPPQYF	TGTGCCAGTAGTATAGTAGGGACACCTCCTCAGTACTTC
TRBV5-1	TRBJ2-3	.	.	CASSSQGGVSTDTQYF	TGCGCCAGCAGCTCCCAAGGGGGAGTTAGCACAGATACGCAGTATTTT
TRBV7-9	TRBJ2-3	.	TRBD2	CASSLRSGSVADTQYF	TGTGCCAGCAGCTTACGCAGCGGGAGTGTCGCAGATACGCAGTATTTT
TRBV4-1	TRBJ2-7	.	.	CASSQQWAPQGKSYEQYF	TGCGCCAGCAGCCAACAATGGGCCCCCCAAGGAAAATCCTACGAGCAGTACTTC
TRBV5-4	TRBJ2-7	.	.	CASRPPGGNEQYF	TGTGCCAGCAGACCCCCCGGGGGCAACGAGCAGTACTTC
TRBV15	TRBJ1-1	.	.	CATSRDLINTEAFF	TGTGCCACCAGCAGAGACCTTATAAACACTGAAGCTTTCTTT
TRBV4-1	TRBJ1-4	.	.	CASSPRLSTNEKLFF	TGCGCCAGCAGTCCCCGACTCTCAACTAATGAAAAACTGTTTTTT
TRBV7-2	TRBJ2-7	.	.	CASSLGRGYEQYF	TGTGCCAGCAGCTTAGGGAGAGGCTACGAGCAGTACTTC
TRBV27	TRBJ2-3	.	TRBD1	CASRPWTGSTDTQYF	TGTGCCAGCAGACCTTGGACAGGTAGCACAGATACGCAGTATTTT